The rows below give T cell receptor beta chains drawn from one sample of a study of control samples from healthy donors and cancer patients. Generated by immunoSEQ multiplex PCR, the TCRdb table keeps only in-frame clones and is missing some. The repertoire consists of approximately 160,000 clones, with roughly 92% occurring once and the leading ten covering roughly 0.7%. Source material: blood. Source of these receptors: a woman under 40 in good health. Both conserved end residues are part of each CDR3. Fields, in order: clone size, V gene, J gene, D gene, CDR3 DNA, CDR3 protein. A D gene is named only where the DNA matches it firmly. The size field is filled for only some rows; it gives once, few, many or a size class.

clone_size: NA; v_call: TRBV7-8; j_call: TRBJ1-4; d_call: TRBD1; cdr3_nt: TGTGCCAGCAGCCAGACAGGGAAGACTAATGAAAAACTGTTTTTT; cdr3_aa: CASSQTGKTNEKLFF
clone_size: NA; v_call: TRBV5-1; j_call: TRBJ1-3; d_call: NA; cdr3_nt: TGCGCCAGCAGCTTGTTGGGGGCTCCTTCCTCTGGAAACACCATATATTTT; cdr3_aa: CASSLLGAPSSGNTIYF
clone_size: few; v_call: TRBV5-1; j_call: TRBJ2-7; d_call: NA; cdr3_nt: TGCGCCAGCAGCCGGGGGCATACGGACTACGAGCAGTACTTC; cdr3_aa: CASSRGHTDYEQYF
clone_size: NA; v_call: TRBV3-1/TRBV3-2; j_call: TRBJ2-7; d_call: NA; cdr3_nt: TGTGCCAGCAGCCAAGGACGGTCCTACGAGCAGTACTTC; cdr3_aa: CASSQGRSYEQYF
clone_size: few; v_call: TRBV27; j_call: TRBJ2-7; d_call: NA; cdr3_nt: TGTGCCAGCAGTTACACCTACGAGCAGTACTTC; cdr3_aa: CASSYTYEQYF
clone_size: NA; v_call: TRBV6-1; j_call: TRBJ2-2; d_call: TRBD2; cdr3_nt: TGTGCCAGCAGTGAAGCGCCGGGGGGGCCCGGGGAGCTGTTTTTT; cdr3_aa: CASSEAPGGPGELFF
clone_size: few; v_call: TRBV3-1/TRBV3-2; j_call: TRBJ1-5; d_call: NA; cdr3_nt: TGTGCCAGCAGCCAAGATCTAGTGGCAGGTAATCAGCCCCAGCATTTT; cdr3_aa: CASSQDLVAGNQPQHF
clone_size: NA; v_call: TRBV28; j_call: TRBJ1-1; d_call: TRBD1; cdr3_nt: TGTGCCAGCAGACCCGCCTTGGGACAGGGGATATTGAGCACTGAAGCTTTCTTT; cdr3_aa: CASRPALGQGILSTEAFF
clone_size: NA; v_call: TRBV27; j_call: TRBJ1-6; d_call: NA; cdr3_nt: TGTGCCAGCAGTTTATACAGGGCAAGCTCACCCCTCCACTTT; cdr3_aa: CASSLYRASSPLHF
clone_size: NA; v_call: TRBV10-2; j_call: TRBJ1-5; d_call: NA; cdr3_nt: TGCGCCAGCAGTGAAGGAGGGCAGAATCAGCCCCAGCATTTT; cdr3_aa: CASSEGGQNQPQHF
clone_size: NA; v_call: TRBV5-6; j_call: TRBJ2-5; d_call: NA; cdr3_nt: TGTGCCAGCAGCTTGGGCCAGGCAAAGACCCAGTACTTC; cdr3_aa: CASSLGQAKTQYF
clone_size: NA; v_call: TRBV5-1; j_call: TRBJ2-3; d_call: NA; cdr3_nt: TGCGCCAGCAGCTTGGAATGGGCCTACACAGATACGCAGTATTTT; cdr3_aa: CASSLEWAYTDTQYF
clone_size: NA; v_call: TRBV6-5; j_call: TRBJ2-1; d_call: NA; cdr3_nt: TGTGCCAGCAGTTACTCGCGGGTTTGGAATGAGCAGTTCTTC; cdr3_aa: CASSYSRVWNEQFF
clone_size: NA; v_call: TRBV24-1; j_call: TRBJ2-1; d_call: TRBD2; cdr3_nt: TGTGCCACCAAGGCTAGCGGGTCCGTCTACAATGAGCAGTTCTTC; cdr3_aa: CATKASGSVYNEQFF
clone_size: NA; v_call: TRBV7-2; j_call: TRBJ1-3; d_call: NA; cdr3_nt: TGTGCCAGCAGCCTGGGACCGATCTCTGGAAACACCATATATTTT; cdr3_aa: CASSLGPISGNTIYF
clone_size: NA; v_call: TRBV29-1; j_call: TRBJ2-5; d_call: TRBD2; cdr3_nt: TGCAGCGTCTCGACTAGCGGGAGGGGGGAGACCCAGTACTTC; cdr3_aa: CSVSTSGRGETQYF
clone_size: NA; v_call: TRBV2; j_call: TRBJ2-7; d_call: NA; cdr3_nt: TGTGCCAGCAGTGATCACCATAGGGCACTTCAATCCTACGAGCAGTACTTC; cdr3_aa: CASSDHHRALQSYEQYF
clone_size: NA; v_call: TRBV6-5; j_call: TRBJ2-5; d_call: NA; cdr3_nt: TGTGTTGTGGGGGTGGAGACCCAGTACTTC; cdr3_aa: CVVGVETQYF
clone_size: NA; v_call: TRBV27; j_call: TRBJ2-7; d_call: TRBD2; cdr3_nt: TGTGCCAGCAGTTTGATCGGGACTAGCCCATCCTACGAGCAGTACTTC; cdr3_aa: CASSLIGTSPSYEQYF
clone_size: NA; v_call: TRBV6-4; j_call: TRBJ2-3; d_call: TRBD2; cdr3_nt: TGTGCCAGCAGCGGGAGGCCCACAGATACGCAGTATTTT; cdr3_aa: CASSGRPTDTQYF
clone_size: NA; v_call: TRBV5-1; j_call: TRBJ1-2; d_call: NA; cdr3_nt: TGCGCCAGCAGCCCCCAGGCGGGGGTTACTGACGGCTACACCTTC; cdr3_aa: CASSPQAGVTDGYTF
clone_size: NA; v_call: TRBV6-5; j_call: TRBJ1-5; d_call: NA; cdr3_nt: TGTGCCAGCAGTTACTCCAGGTGGGGTAATCAGCCCCAGCATTTT; cdr3_aa: CASSYSRWGNQPQHF
clone_size: NA; v_call: TRBV5-1; j_call: TRBJ2-1; d_call: NA; cdr3_nt: TGCGCCAGCCGAGAAAGAACAAACTCCTACAATGAGCAGTTCTTC; cdr3_aa: CASRERTNSYNEQFF
clone_size: NA; v_call: TRBV18; j_call: TRBJ2-2; d_call: NA; cdr3_nt: TGTGCCAGCTCAGAATACCGGGCATCCACCGGGGAGCTGTTTTTT; cdr3_aa: CASSEYRASTGELFF
clone_size: NA; v_call: TRBV19; j_call: TRBJ2-1; d_call: TRBD2; cdr3_nt: TGTGCCAGTAGTAGTTTTGGACTAGCGTCTGGAGAGCAGTTCTTC; cdr3_aa: CASSSFGLASGEQFF
clone_size: once; v_call: TRBV27; j_call: TRBJ1-6; d_call: NA; cdr3_nt: TGTGCCAGCAAAATTGAGCAAACAGCCTATTCACCCCTCCACTTT; cdr3_aa: CASKIEQTAYSPLHF
clone_size: few; v_call: TRBV7-3; j_call: TRBJ1-1; d_call: NA; cdr3_nt: TGTGCCAGCACCTCTTATGATAACACTGAAGCTTTCTTT; cdr3_aa: CASTSYDNTEAFF
clone_size: NA; v_call: TRBV5-4; j_call: TRBJ2-5; d_call: NA; cdr3_nt: TGTGCCAGCAGCTTGAGAGGGGTGGAAGAGACCCAGTACTTC; cdr3_aa: CASSLRGVEETQYF
clone_size: NA; v_call: TRBV2; j_call: TRBJ2-7; d_call: NA; cdr3_nt: TGTGCCAGCAGTGGCCTGACAGTCTACGAGCAGTACTTC; cdr3_aa: CASSGLTVYEQYF
clone_size: NA; v_call: TRBV6-5; j_call: TRBJ1-2; d_call: TRBD1; cdr3_nt: TGTGCCAGCAGGCGGGGCGGGACAGGGGACTATGGCTACACCTTC; cdr3_aa: CASRRGGTGDYGYTF